This TCR beta chain was retrieved from a study of OX40 agonist ivuxolimab in advanced cancers. Study overall: Among those enrolled, mean age was roughly 55 years (range roughly 20 to 80) and about 82% were male. The study reported partial responses in three patients: one hepatocellular carcinoma, two cutaneous melanoma.

This clone was picked up one time. The antigen is unknown. Other DNA sequences of this sample code for an identical CDR3. Study-level points and caveats: Some nonresponders likewise displayed low normalized T-cell clonal expansion. Averaging showed that CD8+ T cells had more expanded clones than CD4+ did.

Profiled with immunoSEQ multiplex PCR; TCRdb holds only in-frame clones, not every one. Altogether 65,000 to 85,000 clones are present, around 89% being singletons, with the ten largest covering 0.45% to 0.6%. Trimming stripped 8 bases from V and 4 bases from J, with 25 bases between. The CDR3 loop spans 17 amino acids. In germline, CDR1 is SGHRS, CDR2 YFSETQ. V is TRBV5-1 and J is TRBJ1-5; D gene unclear. Source: CD4+ or CD8+ T cells sorted from blood, taken in a trial of the OX40 agonist ivuxolimab. The source is an adult with an advanced solid tumor such as melanoma, head and neck, liver or kidney cancer. The CDR3 loop is CASSEAGREDGNQPQHF. The CDR3 DNA follows: TGCGCCAGTAGCGAGGCCGGGAGAGAGGATGGAAATCAGCCCCAGCATTTT.